This T cell receptor (beta chain) was found in a study of T cells in Graves' hyperthyroidism and ophthalmopathy. From germline, CDR1 is LGHDT and CDR2 YNNKEL (reference sequence). Trimming cost V 1 base and J 4 bases, with 13 bases left between them. The CDR3 is 15 amino acids. Regions amplified from RNA transcripts were the TCR beta CDR3 regions. HTBI primers were used for first-round RT-PCR of the TCR CDR3. TCRdb ran MiXCR on the multiplex PCR reads and lists one entry per CDR3 protein. The data contain hundreds of thousands of distinct CDR3 sequences, less than 45% of them singletons. Investigators excluded patients with uncontrolled infection, other autoimmune disease, pregnancy or lactation. Orbital computed tomography, thyroid ultrasound, serum thyroxine and TRAb, and clinical symptoms together informed the diagnoses.

The chain recombines TRBV3-1 with TRBJ1-2; D is perhaps TRBD1 (5 bases). The origin of this receptor is an adult man with Graves' disease, either hyperthyroidism or ophthalmopathy (not recorded which). Material for sequencing was peripheral blood or thyroid tissue (not recorded which). As DNA, the CDR3 is TGTGCCAGCAGCCAAGGTGGACATCAATTCTATGGCTACACCTTC. Amino acid sequence: CASSQGGHQFYGYTF.